The sequence of this T cell receptor beta chain was determined in a study of blood T cell repertoires in COVID-19. On the study more broadly: Samples came from the United States, Italy and Spain, spanning acute and convalescent COVID-19. Nucleic acid was either cDNA or gDNA, and it came from T cells, B-cell-depleted T cells, or PBMCs.

The length of the CDR3 is 15 residues. Germline values: CDR1 LGHDT, CDR2 YNNKEL (reference sequence). V was clipped by 4 bases and J by 5 bases; unmatched bases: 11. Authors' analysis steps: Amplified reference gene primers provided the basis for estimating nucleated cell counts. Method: immunoSEQ multiplex PCR; TCRdb's copy keeps in-frame clones and lacks some. V and J calls and clone size are copied from that table; D and trimming were computed from the DNA. The sample holds more than 95,000 clones, 70% to 90% seen once. The chain has TRBV3-1 (or the pseudogene TRBV3-2) and TRBJ2-7; TRBD1 matches 7 bases. The source of this sequence is a woman of 80 years or more with acute or convalescent COVID-19. The sample comprised peripheral blood. The CDR3 DNA is TGTGCCAGCAGCCCTCGACAGGGAAGCATCAACGAGCAGTACTTC. The encoded protein is CASSPRQGSINEQYF.